What follows describes a single TCR beta chain. The antigen remains unidentified. Repertoires were generated with immunoSEQ multiplex PCR, while TCRdb's copy carries only in-frame clones and drops some. The table records about 69,000 clones, around 80% of them present only once. This sample was taken from a study of cytotoxic CD8 clonotypes in ibrutinib-treated CLL. The V gene end was trimmed by 8 bases and the J gene end by 0 bases; junction bases not matched to a gene: 6. CDR3 length equals 14 residues. Germline CDR1 and CDR2: MNHNY and SVGAGI (reference sequence). Whole-study results and caveats: Clonality measured at baseline exceeded age-matched healthy donors, tracking circulating CD8+ T-cell counts.

This TCR was recovered from a human donor with chronic lymphocytic leukemia. Sequenced material: PBMCs, taken at disease progression, from a patient treated with ibrutinib. This sequence joins TRBV6-6 and TRBJ2-7; 8 bases are shared with TRBD2. This CDR3 reads CASLSGSASYEQYF. CDR3 DNA sequence: TGTGCCAGCTTAAGCGGGAGCGCCTCCTACGAGCAGTACTTC.